This T cell receptor beta chain came from a study of blood T cell repertoires in COVID-19. Study-level background: From the United States, Italy and Spain came samples of acute and convalescent COVID-19. Sources were T cells, B-cell-depleted T cells, or PBMCs; the material itself was cDNA or gDNA.

Per the study methods: Amplification of reference gene primers was used by the study to estimate nucleated cell counts. Produced via immunoSEQ multiplex PCR; TCRdb's table is partial and in-frame only. The V and J calls and clone size are taken from that table; D and trimming were inferred from the DNA. The sample holds approximately 130,000 clones, over 65% seen once. With 3 bases removed from V and 4 bases from J, the gap between germline ends came to 19 bases. CDR1 is SGDLS, CDR2 YYNGEE, per germline. The length of the CDR3 is 17 residues. This sequence was found in a man aged 55 to 70 with acute or convalescent COVID-19. This sequence joins TRBV9 and TRBJ2-2; possibly TRBD2 for D (6 bases). The sample comprised peripheral blood. CDR3 amino acids: CASSGEDGVGFTGELFF. CDR3 bases: TGTGCCAGCAGCGGGGAGGACGGAGTGGGTTTCACCGGGGAGCTGTTTTTT.